A selection of T cell receptor beta chains follows, all from one sample in a study of T cells in Graves' hyperthyroidism and ophthalmopathy. TCRdb analysed the multiplex PCR reads with MiXCR anew, one entry per CDR3 protein. The profile covers about 570,000 distinct CDR3 sequences, with 46% appearing a single time and around a fifth taken by the ten largest. Sequenced input: peripheral blood or thyroid tissue (not recorded which). These receptors all stem from an adult woman with Graves' disease, either hyperthyroidism or ophthalmopathy (not recorded which). CDR3s leave out the opening cysteine and the closing phenylalanine or tryptophan.

13,TRBJ1-2,TRBV9,ASSAAAWDVNGYT
12,TRBJ2-2,TRBV20-1,SARGDTYTGELF
12,TRBJ2-2,TRBV11-3,ASRRGLATGELF
17,TRBJ2-6,TRBV14,ASSPRGERELPGANVLT
12,TRBJ1-1,TRBV10-2,ASSERGGGTEAF
11,TRBJ1-5,TRBV20-1,SKASGSLETQH
12,.,TRBV20-1,SAAGTSGGPAQF
11,TRBJ1-4,TRBV19,ASNRGVDEKLF
13,TRBJ1-1,TRBV5-1,ASSLGGIRNTEAF
10,TRBJ1-5,TRBV25-1,ASSVGGQPQH
15,TRBJ1-6,TRBV7-9,ASSPILAMGFGSPLH
12,TRBJ1-3,TRBV20-1,SASPRKAGNTIY
9,TRBJ1-5,TRBV28,ASRGWGPQH
14,TRBJ1-2,TRBV15,ATSRDPGSPGKGYT
12,TRBJ1-6,TRBV11-2,ASSLVGAYSPLH
12,TRBJ1-1,TRBV7-3,ASSLSQGATEAF
12,TRBJ1-2,TRBV7-2,ASSQVARAGGYT
12,TRBJ2-2,TRBV7-8,ASSPRAITGELF
12,TRBJ2-5,TRBV7-3,ASSPMGGLETQY
15,TRBJ2-5,TRBV11-2,ASSRARTSWGRETQY
13,TRBJ1-2,TRBV2,ASHGGEGIDYGYT
14,TRBJ1-5,TRBV7-2,ASRLESGASNQPQH
9,TRBJ2-4,TRBV2,ASGAGNIQY
12,TRBJ2-7,TRBV5-1,ASSTDSSYYEQY
12,TRBJ2-6,TRBV6-1,ASMRLGGANVLT
12,TRBJ2-2,TRBV19,ATQLGLDTGELF
11,TRBJ1-1,TRBV30,AWSRGLVTEAF
13,TRBJ1-4,TRBV28,ASNDPGGTNEKLF
9,TRBJ1-2,TRBV11-2,ANRGANGYT
12,TRBJ2-7,TRBV20-1,SASVRGDLYEQY
12,TRBJ1-2,TRBV11-2,ASSSLTGLTGYT
12,TRBJ1-1,TRBV4-3,ASSQDAFGTEAF
12,TRBJ1-5,TRBV7-9,ASSSQAGSETQH
11,TRBJ2-7,TRBV20-1,SAMHAVAYEQY
14,TRBJ2-5,TRBV25-1,ASSEAIVLIQETQY